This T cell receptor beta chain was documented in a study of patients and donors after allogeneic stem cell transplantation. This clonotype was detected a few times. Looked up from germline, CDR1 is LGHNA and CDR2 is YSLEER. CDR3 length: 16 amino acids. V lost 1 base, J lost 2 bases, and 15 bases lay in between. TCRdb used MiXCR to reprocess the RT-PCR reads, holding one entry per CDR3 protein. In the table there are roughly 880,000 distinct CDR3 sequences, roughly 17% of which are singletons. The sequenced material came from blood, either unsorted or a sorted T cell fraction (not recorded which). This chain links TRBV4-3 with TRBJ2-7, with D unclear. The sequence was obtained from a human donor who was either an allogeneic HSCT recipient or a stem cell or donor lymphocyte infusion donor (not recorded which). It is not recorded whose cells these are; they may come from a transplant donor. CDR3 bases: TGCGCCAGCAGCCAAGGTTGGTATGGCAGAGCCTACGAGCAGTACTTC. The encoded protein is CASSQGWYGRAYEQYF.